There are many counts of the clone carrying this T cell receptor beta chain. Its specificity is not known. The data were obtained in a study of CD8 T cells in ankylosing spondylitis. Broader study findings: CD8+ by phenotype, disease-linked clones were relatively rare in peripheral blood. Significantly higher representation of disease-linked clones was reported for matched ankylosing spondylitis synovial fluid. Past research had described some motif variants in reactive arthritis synovial fluid and blood. Eight highly homologous variants made up a TCR beta motif, and this motif appeared characteristic of ankylosing spondylitis blood.

This CDR3 has 13 residues. V lost 6 bases and J lost 5, with 17 bases in between. Germline CDR1 reads DFQATT; CDR2 reads SNEGSKA (reference sequence). Making the TCR beta libraries involved quantitative 5'-RACE with molecular barcodes. TCRdb called the 5' RACE reads again in MiXCR, with one record for every CDR3 protein. The sample shows more than 650,000 distinct CDR3 sequences, about an eighth of them seen only once. This sequence was found in a male donor with ankylosing spondylitis. The material sequenced was blood, either unsorted or a sorted T cell fraction (not recorded which). The rearrangement links TRBV20-1 to TRBJ2-7; D is possibly TRBD1 (5 bases). The CDR3 DNA is TGCAGTGCCCCTAGGACACAGGTACACGAGCAGTACTTC. Translating gives CSAPRTQVHEQYF.